The 3 T cell receptor beta chains presented below share a single source sample, sequenced in a study of cytomegalovirus exposure and HLA in healthy donors (TCRdb year 2017). Preparation of the library involved the immunoSEQ multiplex PCR assay. TCRdb provides this immuneACCESS table in a form limited to in-frame rearrangements. Some clones are lacking; in checked studies, under half of them reflect an unresolved V gene, and why the rest are absent is not known. The sample profile shows approximately 65,000 clones; roughly 95% of them were found once. The ten largest clonotypes hold around 5% of the sample. Specimen: PBMCs. The receptor set was obtained from a woman in her late teens or twenties in good health and CMV-seropositive.

This chain uses TRBV28 with TRBJ2-3; 8 nucleotides align to TRBD2. After removal of 5 bases from V and 2 bases from J, the junction contained 6 bases not matched to a gene. CDR3 length: 15 amino acids. The germline V gene encodes CDR1 MDHEN and CDR2 SYDVKM. The CDR3 sequence: CASSHIAGYTDTQYF. The CDR3 region has the DNA TGTGCCAGCAGTCACATAGCGGGATACACAGATACGCAGTATTTT.

The chain carries TRBV27 and TRBJ2-7; 8 bases are a match to TRBD2. CDR3 length: 14 residues. The germline CDR1 and CDR2 sequences are MNHEY and SMNVEV (reference sequence). J was trimmed by 2 bases and V by 8 bases; bases with no gene match: 8. As DNA, the CDR3 is TGTGCCAGCGGCAAAGCGGGAGATACCTACGAGCAGTACTTC. Encoded protein: CASGKAGDTYEQYF.

The gene calls are TRBV27 and TRBJ2-1, with TRBD2 matching 8 bases. V was clipped by 9 bases and J by 8 bases; unmatched bases: 3. Germline CDR1 and CDR2: MNHEY and SMNVEV (reference sequence). This CDR3 is 11 amino acids long. This chain's CDR3 is CARTSEDEQFF. CDR3 coding DNA: TGTGCCAGGACTAGCGAAGATGAGCAGTTCTTC.